This TCR beta chain originates from a study of CD8+ T cells in alopecia areata. Notes on this clone: The junction shows a germline mismatch at one end, possibly a read error.

The CDR3 is made up of 13 amino acids. Germline CDR1 reads GTSNPN; CDR2 reads SVGIG (reference sequence). Treatment reported: oral pan-JAK inhibitor, 5-10 mg twice daily. It was cDNA, reverse transcribed from extracted RNA, that served as the sequencing template. TCRdb keeps only in-frame clones here, not all; method: immunoSEQ multiplex PCR. Of 100,000 to 120,000 clones listed, 45% to 65% were seen once; the top ten hold 3% to 4%. Sequenced here: CD4+ T cells sorted from blood, sampled at week 24, from a patient treated with tofacitinib. V is TRBV30 and J is TRBJ2-7; 10 bases agree with TRBD2. This clonotype was sampled from a human donor with alopecia areata. The CDR3 spells CAWSKELAGERGF. In DNA form, the CDR3 reads TGTGCCTGGAGTAAGGAGCTAGCGGGGGAAAGAGGTTTC.